The clone carrying this T cell receptor beta chain has ten or more counts. Its specificity is unknown. Investigators amplified TCR beta CDR3 regions from RNA transcripts. The library came from an HTBI-primed first-round RT-PCR and a second-round multiplex PCR. TCRdb reprocessed the multiplex PCR reads via MiXCR and lists one record per CDR3 protein. The sample consists of about 600,000 distinct CDR3 sequences, about two fifths of them appearing once. These data belong to a study of Graves' ophthalmopathy and Graves' hyperthyroidism. Whole-study results and caveats: Using a 13-signature model, the authors split ophthalmopathy from stable hyperthyroidism, with about 88% sensitivity and 81.08% specificity.

Participants with hyperthyroidism, aged 18 to 65, were newly diagnosed with under 2 months' duration. Other autoimmune diseases, uncontrolled infections, pregnancy or lactation excluded patients from enrollment. Orbital computed tomography, together with clinical symptoms, serum thyroxine, TRAb and thyroid ultrasound, was used for diagnosis. Germline V lookup: CDR1 ENHRY, CDR2 SYGVKD. CDR3 size: 14 residues. Deletions cut 8 bases from V and 6 bases from J, with 16 bases between. This TCR derives from an adult man with Graves' hyperthyroidism. The J gene is TRBJ2-2, the V gene TRBV10-3; D is possibly TRBD2 (6 bases). Sample: peripheral blood or thyroid tissue (not recorded which). The CDR3 loop is CAIQPGLQSGELFF. The CDR3 coding sequence is TGTGCCATCCAACCGGGACTTCAGTCCGGGGAGCTGTTTTTT.